The sequence of this TCR beta chain was determined in a study of neoadjuvant anti-PD-1 for oral cavity cancer. Study information: Most patients had three to four biweekly doses of 3 mg/kg nivolumab before resection.

Sequenced by immunoSEQ multiplex PCR; TCRdb stores in-frame clones only, minus some. The sample has tens of thousands of clones; under 30% are singletons. This clone is medium-sized (0.01 to 0.1%) by share. This CDR3 is 14 amino acids long. V was shortened by 3 bases and J by 4 bases, with 12 bases between the two germline ends. Germline CDR1 and CDR2: MGHRA and YSYEKL. Time point given: after neoadjuvant nivolumab, at surgical resection. Patients were newly diagnosed with stage II-IVA oral cavity squamous cell carcinoma without prior systemic or radiation treatment. The patients had HPV-negative, locally advanced oral cavity squamous cell carcinoma.

V gene TRBV4-1 combines with J gene TRBJ1-2; D is unclear. The TCR was taken from a person aged 40 to 85 with oral cavity squamous cell carcinoma. The sample consisted of tumor tissue, taken after nivolumab (anti-PD-1) treatment. The DNA of the CDR3 is TGCGCCAGCAGCCAGGAAAGGGCACGCTATGGCTACACCTTC. This codes for CASSQERARYGYTF.